These T cell receptor beta chains were read from a single sample in a study of T cells in narcolepsy. Sequencing used immunoSEQ multiplex PCR; TCRdb keeps in-frame clones, though not all of them. Of approximately 26,000 clones in the sample, 81% were seen once. The sequenced material came from memory (CD45RA-) CD4+ T cells from blood. The receptors derive from a human donor in good health. Both conserved end residues are part of each CDR3. Each record gives: V gene, D gene, clone size, J gene, CDR3 DNA, CDR3 protein. A D gene is named only where the DNA matches it firmly. Some rows mark clone size as missing; the rest say once, few, many or name a class of expanded clone.

V: TRBV28
D: NA
size: NA
J: TRBJ2-3
DNA: TGTGCCAGCAGTTTAAATGTCGGTACAGATACGCAGTATTTT
CDR3: CASSLNVGTDTQYF

V: TRBV5-6
D: NA
size: NA
J: TRBJ2-3
DNA: TGTGCCAGCAGCCTCGGCTGGCTGCGCGGGGTTACGTATTTT
CDR3: CASSLGWLRGVTYF

V: TRBV9
D: TRBD1
size: NA
J: TRBJ2-7
DNA: TGTGCCAGCAGCCCACAGGGGGCGGACTACGAGCAGTACTTC
CDR3: CASSPQGADYEQYF

V: TRBV7-9
D: NA
size: few
J: TRBJ1-1
DNA: TGTGCCAGCAGCCTTTACAGGAACACTGAAGCTTTCTTT
CDR3: CASSLYRNTEAFF

V: TRBV2
D: NA
size: NA
J: TRBJ1-5
DNA: TGTGCCAGCAGTGGGGAGTATAGCAATCAGCCCCAGCATTTT
CDR3: CASSGEYSNQPQHF

V: TRBV19
D: NA
size: NA
J: TRBJ2-7
DNA: TGTGCCAGTAGTATGAGGAATAGGGGATCCCACGAGCAGTACTTC
CDR3: CASSMRNRGSHEQYF

V: TRBV30
D: TRBD1
size: NA
J: TRBJ1-1
DNA: TGTGCCTGGACCTGGGGGGACAGGACCGACACTGAAGCTTTCTTT
CDR3: CAWTWGDRTDTEAFF

V: TRBV30
D: NA
size: few
J: TRBJ1-1
DNA: TGTGCCTGGGACACCCGGTTGAACACTGAAGCTTTCTTT
CDR3: CAWDTRLNTEAFF

V: TRBV6-1
D: NA
size: NA
J: TRBJ2-1
DNA: TGTGCCAGCAGTGAATTCAGGGGATCCTACAATGAGCAGTTCTTC
CDR3: CASSEFRGSYNEQFF

V: TRBV28
D: TRBD2
size: NA
J: TRBJ2-5
DNA: TGTGCCAGCAGCCGAGAAGCGGGAGCCTCGGGAGAGACCCAGTACTTC
CDR3: CASSREAGASGETQYF

V: TRBV10-2
D: NA
size: NA
J: TRBJ2-5
DNA: TGCGCCAGCAGTGAGAGGGACGGCGGGACCCAGTACTTC
CDR3: CASSERDGGTQYF

V: TRBV7-9
D: NA
size: NA
J: TRBJ2-5
DNA: TGTGCCAGCAGCTTGTCCGCTTCTGCGGGAAGCGAGACCCAGTACTTC
CDR3: CASSLSASAGSETQYF

V: TRBV7-3
D: TRBD2
size: few
J: TRBJ2-7
DNA: TGTGCCAGCAGCTTATCTCTCGTGAAAGGTGCGACTAGCGGCCAAGTCACCTACGAGCAGTACTTC
CDR3: CASSLSLVKGATSGQVTYEQYF

V: TRBV11-2
D: NA
size: NA
J: TRBJ2-5
DNA: TGTGCCAGCAGCTTAGATAAGGAGACCCAGTACTTC
CDR3: CASSLDKETQYF

V: TRBV28
D: TRBD1
size: NA
J: TRBJ2-1
DNA: TGTGCCAGCAGTCGCAACAGGGGTGAGCAGTTCTTC
CDR3: CASSRNRGEQFF

V: TRBV2
D: NA
size: NA
J: TRBJ2-1
DNA: TGTGCCAGCAAGCAAGATTTAAGCTCCTACAATGAGCAGTTCTTC
CDR3: CASKQDLSSYNEQFF

V: TRBV27
D: TRBD2
size: NA
J: TRBJ2-7
DNA: TGTGCCAGCAGTTTATCGGGGACTAGCGGGTCCTACGAGCAGTACTTC
CDR3: CASSLSGTSGSYEQYF

V: TRBV6-5
D: NA
size: NA
J: TRBJ2-5
DNA: TGTGCCAGCAGTTACTCGCTGGTACAGATAGAGACCCAGTACTTC
CDR3: CASSYSLVQIETQYF

V: TRBV18
D: TRBD2
size: NA
J: TRBJ2-1
DNA: TGTGCCAGCTCACCACCCAATCTAGCGGGAGATGAGCAGTTCTTC
CDR3: CASSPPNLAGDEQFF

V: TRBV5-4
D: NA
size: NA
J: TRBJ1-1
DNA: TGTGCCAGCAGCAACACAGACCTGAACACTGAAGCTTTCTTT
CDR3: CASSNTDLNTEAFF

V: TRBV29-1
D: NA
size: NA
J: TRBJ1-2
DNA: TGCAGCGTTGGGGAAAACTATGGCTACACCTTC
CDR3: CSVGENYGYTF

V: TRBV7-9
D: NA
size: NA
J: TRBJ2-6
DNA: TGTGCCAGCAGCTTCGACGGCTCGGTCGGCAACGTCCTGACTTTC
CDR3: CASSFDGSVGNVLTF

V: TRBV25-1
D: TRBD1
size: medium-sized
J: TRBJ1-1
DNA: TGTGCCAGCAGTCCGCCCGAGGGCAGGGGGCCCTTCAGCACTGAAGCTTTCTTT
CDR3: CASSPPEGRGPFSTEAFF

V: TRBV27
D: NA
size: NA
J: TRBJ1-4
DNA: TGTGCCAGCAGTTTATCCCGGGGTCAGAGGGAAAAACTGTTTTTT
CDR3: CASSLSRGQREKLFF

V: TRBV4-3
D: TRBD2
size: NA
J: TRBJ2-2
DNA: TGCGCCAGCAGCCCTCGACCGAGCGGGGGGATCAACACCGGGGAGCTGTTTTTT
CDR3: CASSPRPSGGINTGELFF

V: TRBV12-5
D: NA
size: NA
J: TRBJ2-2
DNA: TGTGCTAGTGGTCTCGGGTCGTACGGGGAGCTGTTTTTT
CDR3: CASGLGSYGELFF

V: TRBV4-2
D: NA
size: NA
J: TRBJ2-2
DNA: TGTGCCAGCAGCCAACTAGGAAGGGACTTCCAAAACACCGGGGAGCTGTTTTTT
CDR3: CASSQLGRDFQNTGELFF

V: TRBV5-4
D: NA
size: NA
J: TRBJ2-7
DNA: TGTGCCAGCAGCAACAAGGGCGCCAACTACGAGCAGTACTTC
CDR3: CASSNKGANYEQYF

V: TRBV13
D: NA
size: NA
J: TRBJ1-3
DNA: TGTGCCAGCAGCGCCTCTGGACGGAGCTCTGGAAACACCATATATTTT
CDR3: CASSASGRSSGNTIYF

V: TRBV19
D: NA
size: NA
J: TRBJ1-5
DNA: TGTGCCAGTAGTACCCGGGGGGCAGCAGTCAATCAGCCCCAGCATTTT
CDR3: CASSTRGAAVNQPQHF

V: TRBV2
D: TRBD1
size: NA
J: TRBJ2-3
DNA: TGTGCCAGCAGTGGAGGGGGCCGGATAGATACGCAGTATTTT
CDR3: CASSGGGRIDTQYF

V: TRBV18
D: TRBD1
size: NA
J: TRBJ1-1
DNA: TGTGCCAGCAAGAGGGCAGGGGGTGACACTGAAGCTTTCTTT
CDR3: CASKRAGGDTEAFF

V: TRBV11-2
D: TRBD1
size: NA
J: TRBJ1-1
DNA: TGTGCCAGCAGCTTAGTCCTCGGACAGGGGAGAAGGAACACTGAAGCTTTCTTT
CDR3: CASSLVLGQGRRNTEAFF

V: TRBV11-1
D: TRBD1
size: NA
J: TRBJ2-1
DNA: TGTGCCAGCAGCTTAGTACGGGACAGAACCTACAATGAGCAGTTCTTC
CDR3: CASSLVRDRTYNEQFF

V: TRBV29-1
D: TRBD1
size: few
J: TRBJ2-2
DNA: TGCAGCGTTAGTTTAGGACAGGCTTGGGGCGGGGAGCTGTTTTTT
CDR3: CSVSLGQAWGGELFF

V: TRBV28
D: TRBD2
size: NA
J: TRBJ2-7
DNA: TGTGCCAGCAACCCTAGCGGGAGTTTCTACGAGCAGTACTTC
CDR3: CASNPSGSFYEQYF

V: TRBV9
D: NA
size: NA
J: TRBJ2-1
DNA: TGTGCCAGCAGCGTAGCTACGGGGGCGGCGATTTGGGACAATGAGCAGTTCTTC
CDR3: CASSVATGAAIWDNEQFF

V: TRBV2
D: NA
size: once
J: TRBJ2-4
DNA: TGTGCCAGCAGCAGACCAGGGCTCGGTTTAGCCAAAAACATTCAGTACTTC
CDR3: CASSRPGLGLAKNIQYF

V: TRBV13
D: TRBD2
size: once
J: TRBJ2-3
DNA: TGTGCCAGCAGCCAAACTAGCGGGGGAACGCAGTATTTT
CDR3: CASSQTSGGTQYF